This T cell receptor beta chain was profiled in a study of blood T cells in healthy people across ages. Across the whole study: Capturing about one barcoded beta molecule per two T cells was achieved by template switching. General study findings and limits: Naive CD4+ cells and diversity were both higher in long-lived donors than in aged donors. As age increased, TCR beta diversity per million T cells fell in a roughly linear fashion.

In the case of this clonotype: What it binds is unknown.

This CDR3 is 14 amino acids long. The V end lost 7 bases, the J end lost 0 bases, and 10 bases lay between the germline ends. From germline, CDR1 is SGHTA and CDR2 FQGNSA. A sample-barcoded 5' primer and a J-beta primer mix were used in a second PCR of roughly 7 to 12 cycles. TCRdb ran MiXCR on the 5' RACE reads and lists one entry per CDR3 protein. The data show 650,000 to 950,000 distinct CDR3 sequences, roughly 44% seen once. Samples had at least 6.5 million PBMCs isolated from them. The TCR was taken from a man between 60 and 70 years old in good health. The sample consisted of blood. This chain joins TRBV7-2 and TRBJ2-4; no reliable D call. DNA for the CDR3: TGTGCCAGCACCCTAACCCGAGCCAAAAACATTCAGTACTTC. This translates into CASTLTRAKNIQYF. Based on the CDR3 plus reference TRBV7-2 and TRBJ2-4, the full variable domain is GAGVSQSPSNKVTEKGKDVELRCDPISGHTALYWYRQSLGQGLEFLIYFQGNSAPDKSGLPSDRFSAERTGGSVSTLTIQRTQQEDSAVYLCASTLTRAKNIQYFGAGTRLSVL.